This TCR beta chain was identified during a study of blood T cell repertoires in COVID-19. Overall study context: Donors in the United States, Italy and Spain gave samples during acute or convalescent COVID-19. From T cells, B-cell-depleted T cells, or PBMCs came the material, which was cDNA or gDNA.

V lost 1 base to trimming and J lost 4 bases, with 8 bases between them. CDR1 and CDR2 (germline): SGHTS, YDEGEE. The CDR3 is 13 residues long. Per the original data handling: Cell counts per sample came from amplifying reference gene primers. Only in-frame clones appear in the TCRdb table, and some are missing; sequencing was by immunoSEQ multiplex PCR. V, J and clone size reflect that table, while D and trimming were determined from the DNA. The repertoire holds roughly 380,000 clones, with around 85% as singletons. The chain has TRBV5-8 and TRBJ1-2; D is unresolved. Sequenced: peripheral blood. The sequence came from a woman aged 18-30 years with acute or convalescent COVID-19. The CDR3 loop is CASSLRGAYGYTF. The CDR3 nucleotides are TGTGCCAGCAGCTTGCGGGGAGCCTATGGCTACACCTTC. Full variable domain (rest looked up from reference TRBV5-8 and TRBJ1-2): EAGVTQSPTHLIKTRGQQATLRCSPISGHTSVYWYQQALGLGLQFLLWYDEGEERNRGNFPPRFSGRQFPNYSSELNVNALELEDSALYLCASSLRGAYGYTFGSGTRLTVV.